These T cell receptor beta chains were read from a single sample in a study of blood T cell repertoires in COVID-19. TCRdb's table, derived via immunoSEQ multiplex PCR, lists solely in-frame clones and lacks some. The data contain tens of thousands of clones, about 86% of them seen just once; the ten biggest clones take up about 5%. Material for sequencing was peripheral blood. Receptor source: a human donor in a cohort sampled during active COVID-19. Each CDR3 is given with its conserved first and last residue. The D gene is left open where the match is weak. The size field is filled for only some rows; it gives once, few, many or a size class.

j_gene | abundance | d_gene | v_gene | CDR3nt | CDR3aa
TRBJ1-2 | - | - | TRBV10-3 | TGTGCCGGCTCGGACAACGCTAACTATGGCTACACCTTC | CAGSDNANYGYTF
TRBJ1-2 | few | TRBD1 | TRBV5-1 | TGCGCCAGCGGACCCGGGACAGTTTATGGCTACACCTTC | CASGPGTVYGYTF
TRBJ2-2 | - | TRBD2 | TRBV10-1 | TGCGCCAGCAGGAAATCTAGCGGCACCGGGGAGCTGTTTTTT | CASRKSSGTGELFF
TRBJ1-5 | - | - | TRBV7-8 | TGTGCCAGCAGCGGGGGGTGGGGTCAGCCCCAGCATTTT | CASSGGWGQPQHF
TRBJ2-3 | - | TRBD2 | TRBV10-3 | TGTGCCATCAGCGGGTTAGCGGGGGCCACCACAGATACGCAGTATTTT | CAISGLAGATTDTQYF
TRBJ2-1 | - | - | TRBV14 | TGTGCCAGCAGCCAATCATCCGTTCTACGGCAGTTCTTC | CASSQSSVLRQFF
TRBJ1-2 | - | - | TRBV9 | TGTGCCAGCAGCGTAGCAAGGGGGTATGGCTACACCTTC | CASSVARGYGYTF
TRBJ2-7 | once | TRBD2 | TRBV27 | TGTGCCAGCAGCACCCCCGTGAATAGCGGGGGGGCCTACGAGCAGTACTTC | CASSTPVNSGGAYEQYF
TRBJ2-3 | - | - | TRBV7-8 | TGTGCCAGCAGCTTAGTGGTAGGGGCGGACACAGATACGCAGTATTTT | CASSLVVGADTDTQYF
TRBJ1-1 | - | - | TRBV6-5 | TGTGCCAGCGGCCTTCAAGCAGGTAACACTGAAGCTTTCTTT | CASGLQAGNTEAFF